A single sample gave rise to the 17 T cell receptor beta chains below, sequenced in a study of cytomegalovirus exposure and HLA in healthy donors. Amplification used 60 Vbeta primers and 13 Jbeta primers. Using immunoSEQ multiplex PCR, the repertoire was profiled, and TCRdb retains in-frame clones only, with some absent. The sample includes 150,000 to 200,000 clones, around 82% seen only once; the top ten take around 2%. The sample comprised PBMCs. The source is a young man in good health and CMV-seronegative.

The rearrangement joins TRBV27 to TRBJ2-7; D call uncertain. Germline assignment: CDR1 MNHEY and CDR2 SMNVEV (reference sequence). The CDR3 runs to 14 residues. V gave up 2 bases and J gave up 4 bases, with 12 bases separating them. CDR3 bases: TGTGCCAGCAGTTTAGCGGCCCGAGATTACGAGCAGTACTTC. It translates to CASSLAARDYEQYF.

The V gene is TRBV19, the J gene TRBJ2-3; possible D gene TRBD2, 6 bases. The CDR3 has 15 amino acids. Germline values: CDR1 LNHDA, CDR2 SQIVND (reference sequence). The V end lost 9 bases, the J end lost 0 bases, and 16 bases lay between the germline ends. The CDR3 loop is CASGQGGGSTDTQYF. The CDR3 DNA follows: TGTGCCAGCGGCCAGGGTGGAGGGAGCACAGATACGCAGTATTTT.

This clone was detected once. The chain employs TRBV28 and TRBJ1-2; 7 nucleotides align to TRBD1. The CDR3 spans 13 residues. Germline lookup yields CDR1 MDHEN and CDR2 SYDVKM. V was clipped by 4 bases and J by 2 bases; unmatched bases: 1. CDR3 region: CASSWGQNYGYTF. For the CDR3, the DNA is TGTGCCAGCAGTTGGGGACAGAACTATGGCTACACCTTC.

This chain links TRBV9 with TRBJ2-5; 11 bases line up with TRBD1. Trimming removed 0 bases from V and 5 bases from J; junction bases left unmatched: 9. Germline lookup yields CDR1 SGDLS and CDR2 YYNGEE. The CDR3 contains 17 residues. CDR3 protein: CASSVDRGQGDVETQYF. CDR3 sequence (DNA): TGTGCCAGCAGCGTAGATCGGGGACAGGGGGATGTGGAGACCCAGTACTTC.

The CDR3 region is CASSHLAGGGETQYF. DNA for the CDR3: TGTGCCAGCAGTCACTTAGCGGGGGGCGGTGAGACCCAGTACTTC. The rearrangement joins TRBV6-5 to TRBJ2-5; 10 nucleotides align to TRBD2. The germline V gene has CDR1 MNHEY and CDR2 SVGAGI. Trimming at V came to 5 bases and at J to 5 bases, leaving 8 bases not matched to a gene. The CDR3 consists of 15 residues.

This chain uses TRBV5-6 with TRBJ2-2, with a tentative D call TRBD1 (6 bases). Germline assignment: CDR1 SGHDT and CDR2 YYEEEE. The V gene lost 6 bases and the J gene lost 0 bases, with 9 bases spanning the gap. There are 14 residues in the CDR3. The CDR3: CASKRGSNTGELFF. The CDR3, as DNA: TGTGCCAGCAAGAGGGGGTCGAACACCGGGGAGCTGTTTTTT.

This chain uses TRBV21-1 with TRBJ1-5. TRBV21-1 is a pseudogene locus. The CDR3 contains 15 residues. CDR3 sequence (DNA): TGTGCCAGCAGCCAACGGTGGGGGGATCCTCAGCCCCAGCATTTT. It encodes CASSQRWGDPQPQHF.

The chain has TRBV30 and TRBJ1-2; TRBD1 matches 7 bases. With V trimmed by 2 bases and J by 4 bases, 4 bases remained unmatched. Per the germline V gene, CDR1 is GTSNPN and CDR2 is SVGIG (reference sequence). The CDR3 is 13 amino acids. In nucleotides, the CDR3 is TGTGCCTGGAGTTCAGGGGGTGGCTATGGCTACACCTTC. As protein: CAWSSGGGYGYTF. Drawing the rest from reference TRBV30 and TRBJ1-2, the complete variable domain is SQTIHQWPATLVQPVGSPLSLECTVEGTSNPNLYWYRQAAGRGLQLLFYSVGIGQISSEVPQNLSASRPQDRQFILSSKKLLLSDSGFYLCAWSSGGGYGYTFGSGTRLTVV.

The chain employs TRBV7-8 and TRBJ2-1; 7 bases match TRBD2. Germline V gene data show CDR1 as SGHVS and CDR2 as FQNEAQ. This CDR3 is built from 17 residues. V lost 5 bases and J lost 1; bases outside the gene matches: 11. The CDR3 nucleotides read TGTGCCAGCAGCCCCTGGGGGAACGGGGGGTCCTACAATGAGCAGTTCTTC. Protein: CASSPWGNGGSYNEQFF.

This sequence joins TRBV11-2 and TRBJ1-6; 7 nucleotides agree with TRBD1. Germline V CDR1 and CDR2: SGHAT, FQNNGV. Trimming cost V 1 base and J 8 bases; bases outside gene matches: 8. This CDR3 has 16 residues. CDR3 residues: CASSLVSGQVYSPLHF. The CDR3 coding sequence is TGTGCCAGCAGCTTAGTCTCCGGACAGGTCTATTCACCCCTCCACTTT. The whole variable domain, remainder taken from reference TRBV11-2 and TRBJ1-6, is EAGVAQSPRYKIIEKRQSVAFWCNPISGHATLYWYQQILGQGPKLLIQFQNNGVVDDSQLPKDRFSAERLKGVDSTLKIQPAKLEDSAVYLCASSLVSGQVYSPLHFGNGTRLTVT.

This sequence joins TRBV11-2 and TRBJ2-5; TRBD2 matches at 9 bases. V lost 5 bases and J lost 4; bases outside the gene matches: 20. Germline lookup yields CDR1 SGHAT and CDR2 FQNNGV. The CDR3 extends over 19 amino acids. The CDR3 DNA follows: TGTGCCAGCAGCACCAGCGGGGGGCCAGGGGGACGATTTATAGAGACCCAGTACTTC. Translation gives CASSTSGGPGGRFIETQYF.

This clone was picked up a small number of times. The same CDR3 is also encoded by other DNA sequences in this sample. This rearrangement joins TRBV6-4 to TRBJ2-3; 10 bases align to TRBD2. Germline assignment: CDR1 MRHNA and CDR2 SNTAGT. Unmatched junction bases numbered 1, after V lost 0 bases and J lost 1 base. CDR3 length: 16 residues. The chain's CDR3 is CASSDSSGGGTDTQYF. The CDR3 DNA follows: TGTGCCAGCAGTGACTCAAGCGGGGGGGGCACAGATACGCAGTATTTT.

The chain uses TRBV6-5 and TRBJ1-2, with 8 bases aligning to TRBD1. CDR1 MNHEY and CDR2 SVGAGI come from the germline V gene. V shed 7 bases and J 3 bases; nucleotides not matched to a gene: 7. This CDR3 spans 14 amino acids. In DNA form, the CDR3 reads TGTGCCAGCACCCAGGACAGGGTTGACTATGGCTACACCTTC. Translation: CASTQDRVDYGYTF.

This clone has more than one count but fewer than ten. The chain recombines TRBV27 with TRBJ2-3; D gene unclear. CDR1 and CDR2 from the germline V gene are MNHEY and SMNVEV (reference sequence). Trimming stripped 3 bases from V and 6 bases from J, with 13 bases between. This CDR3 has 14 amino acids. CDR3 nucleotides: TGTGCCAGCAGTTTTCAGGCCTTACCCGATACGCAGTATTTT. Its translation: CASSFQALPDTQYF.

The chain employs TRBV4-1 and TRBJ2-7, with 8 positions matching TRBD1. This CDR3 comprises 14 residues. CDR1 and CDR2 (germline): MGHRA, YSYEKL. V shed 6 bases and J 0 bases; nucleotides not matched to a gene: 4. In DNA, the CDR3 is TGCGCCAGCAGTCATACAGGGGGCTCCTACGAGCAGTACTTC. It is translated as CASSHTGGSYEQYF.

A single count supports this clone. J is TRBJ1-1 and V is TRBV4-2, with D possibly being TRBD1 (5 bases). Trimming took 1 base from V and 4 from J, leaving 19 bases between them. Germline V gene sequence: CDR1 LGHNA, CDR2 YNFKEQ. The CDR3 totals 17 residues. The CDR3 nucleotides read TGTGCCAGCAGCCAAGGGGTGGGGCCCCGGACGGGCACTGAAGCTTTCTTT. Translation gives CASSQGVGPRTGTEAFF.

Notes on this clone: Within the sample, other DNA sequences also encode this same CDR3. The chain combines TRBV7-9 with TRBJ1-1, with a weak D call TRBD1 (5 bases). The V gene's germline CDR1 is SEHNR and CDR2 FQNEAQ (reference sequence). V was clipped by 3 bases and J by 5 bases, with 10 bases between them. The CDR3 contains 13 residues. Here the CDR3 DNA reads TGTGCCAGCAGCTTCGGGGGTCAGACTGAAGCTTTCTTT. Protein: CASSFGGQTEAFF.